The present TCR beta chain was sequenced within a study of PD-L1 blockade in urothelial cancer. Study at large: Prior chemotherapy regimens per patient numbered 0 to 3.

J was trimmed by 0 bases and V by 4 bases; bases with no gene match: 7. Germline CDR1 reads SGDLS; CDR2 reads YYNGEE. This CDR3 comprises 16 residues. Sample time point: pretreatment peripheral blood. Per patient, between 1 and 8 samples were collected at pretreatment and on-treatment time points. The method was immunoSEQ multiplex PCR; TCRdb's version includes in-frame clones alone and lacks a portion of them. The sample includes tens of thousands of clones, approximately 86% seen only once; the top ten take 15%. J is TRBJ1-3 and V is TRBV9, with 7 bases that match TRBD1. The sample consisted of PBMCs, taken around atezolizumab (anti-PD-L1) treatment. This TCR was recovered from a man in his sixties with urothelial cancer. This chain's CDR3 is CASSPGQQTSGNTIYF. The CDR3 DNA is TGTGCCAGCAGCCCGGGACAGCAAACCTCTGGAAACACCATATATTTT.